The 24 T cell receptor beta chains in this list originate from one sample, sequenced in a study of cytomegalovirus exposure and HLA in healthy donors. This PCR relied on a set of 60 Vbeta primers and 13 Jbeta primers. Assay: immunoSEQ multiplex PCR; the TCRdb copy retains only in-frame clones and omits some. The sample lists around 96,000 clones; approximately 64% were seen once. The specimen was PBMCs. The receptors were sampled from a man in his 60s in good health and CMV-seronegative.

DNA of the CDR3: TGTGCTAGTGGCCGGGACTCCTACGAGCAGTACTTC. Protein sequence: CASGRDSYEQYF. V and J are TRBV12-5 and TRBJ2-7; D is possibly TRBD2 (5 bases). Per the germline V gene, CDR1 is LGHNT and CDR2 is FRNRAP. This CDR3 is built from 12 residues. V gave up 6 bases and J gave up 0 bases, with 6 bases separating them.

The chain uses TRBV27 and TRBJ2-1; D is unclear. Trimming took off 5 bases at V and 1 base at J, with 15 bases between the two ends. The CDR3 runs to 16 residues. Germline V CDR1 and CDR2: MNHEY, SMNVEV (reference sequence). CDR3 nucleotides: TGTGCCAGCAGTCCCATTGGCGGTACTTCCTACAATGAGCAGTTCTTC. Amino acids: CASSPIGGTSYNEQFF.

This clone was picked up a small number of times. The rearrangement uses TRBV29-1 and TRBJ2-2, with D perhaps matching TRBD2 (6 bases). With 3 bases removed from V and 6 bases from J, the gap between germline ends came to 11 bases. The CDR3 spans 13 residues. CDR1 is SQVTM and CDR2 is ANQGSEA in the germline V gene. CDR3 loop: CSVELTGAGELFF. The CDR3 DNA reads as TGCAGCGTTGAGCTCACGGGGGCCGGGGAGCTGTTTTTT.

V gene TRBV6-5 combines with J gene TRBJ1-4, with TRBD1 matching over 11 bases. The CDR3 consists of 15 residues. V gave up 6 bases and J gave up 7 bases; unmatched junction bases: 7. Germline CDR1 is MNHEY and CDR2 is SVGAGI. In DNA, the CDR3 is TGTGCCAGCAGACCCGCGGACAGGGGGCCTGAAAAACTGTTTTTT. Translating it yields CASRPADRGPEKLFF.

The rearrangement uses TRBV27 and TRBJ1-5; TRBD1 matches at 7 bases. The germline gives CDR1 MNHEY, CDR2 SMNVEV (reference sequence). The CDR3 totals 13 residues. After removal of 9 bases from V and 6 bases from J, the junction contained 8 bases not matched to a gene. The DNA for the CDR3 is TGTGCCAGTCGCCACAGGGGTGGTCAGCCCCAGCATTTT. Residues: CASRHRGGQPQHF.

The sample holds a few counts of this clone. The chain couples TRBV5-4 to TRBJ1-2; a possible D gene is TRBD1 (5 bases). This CDR3 region has 13 residues. The V end was cut by 6 bases, the J end by 4 bases, with 13 bases between. In germline, CDR1 is SGHNT, CDR2 YYREEE (reference sequence). The CDR3 here is CASTHGGIYGYTF. As DNA, the CDR3 is TGTGCCAGCACCCATGGGGGGATCTATGGCTACACCTTC. The whole variable domain, remainder taken from reference TRBV5-4 and TRBJ1-2, is ETGVTQSPTHLIKTRGQQVTLRCSSQSGHNTVSWYQQALGQGPQFIFQYYREEENGRGNFPPRFSGLQFPNYSSELNVNALELDDSALYLCASTHGGIYGYTFGSGTRLTVV.

The rearrangement uses TRBV13 and TRBJ2-2; D is uncertain. Germline values: CDR1 PRHDT, CDR2 FYEKMQ (reference sequence). CDR3 length: 14 amino acids. The V end lost 0 bases, the J end lost 4 bases, and 6 bases lay between the germline ends. The CDR3 here is CASSLGRGTGELFF. As DNA, the CDR3 is TGTGCCAGCAGCTTAGGTCGCGGCACCGGGGAGCTGTTTTTT. Based on the CDR3 plus reference TRBV13 and TRBJ2-2, the full variable domain is AAGVIQSPRHLIKEKRETATLKCYPIPRHDTVYWYQQGPGQDPQFLISFYEKMQSDKGSIPDRFSAQQFSDYHSELNMSSLELGDSALYFCASSLGRGTGELFFGEGSRLTVL.

The J gene is TRBJ2-7, the V gene TRBV9; D ambiguous. Trimming pared 4 bases from V and 0 bases from J, leaving 14 bases between. Germline CDR1 and CDR2: SGDLS and YYNGEE. The CDR3 has 15 amino acids. In DNA, the CDR3 is TGTGCCAGCAGCTCATATCACCTACCCTCCTACGAGCAGTACTTC. It specifies CASSSYHLPSYEQYF.

As DNA, the CDR3 is TGCAGCGTTGAAACCCCCAGCTACGAGCAGTACTTC. Protein: CSVETPSYEQYF. The chain has TRBV29-1 and TRBJ2-7, with D uncertain. Trimming took off 2 bases at V and 3 bases at J, with 8 bases between the two ends. This CDR3 has 12 residues. Germline CDR1 SQVTM, CDR2 ANQGSEA.

As DNA, the CDR3 is TGTGCCTGGAGTCAGACAGGGACCCAGACCCAGTACTTC. It specifies CAWSQTGTQTQYF. The V and J genes are TRBV30 and TRBJ2-5; the match to TRBD1 covers 7 bases. Germline V gene data show CDR1 as GTSNPN and CDR2 as SVGIG (reference sequence). The CDR3 extends over 13 amino acids. V dropped 2 bases and J dropped 6; count of bases not matched to a gene: 6.

This clone was detected only a few times. This sequence joins TRBV28 and TRBJ2-7; the match to TRBD2 covers 12 bases. This CDR3 contains 14 residues. Losses at the gene ends were 5 bases for V and 2 bases for J; bases not matched to a gene: 1. Germline CDR1 MDHEN, CDR2 SYDVKM. The CDR3 region is CASSRLAGAYEQYF. The CDR3 nucleotides are TGTGCCAGCAGTCGACTAGCGGGGGCCTACGAGCAGTACTTC.

The CDR3 loop is CASTRGDGNTIYF. The CDR3 nucleotides are TGTGCCAGCACTCGCGGGGATGGAAACACCATATATTTT. J is TRBJ1-3 and V is TRBV28; D remains unclear. Trimming removed 7 bases from V and 3 bases from J, with 10 bases in between. Germline loops: CDR1 MDHEN, CDR2 SYDVKM. The length of the CDR3 is 13 residues.

This chain connects TRBV14 to TRBJ1-2, with TRBD1 matching over 10 bases. The CDR3 loop spans 15 amino acids. Per germline, CDR1 SGHDN and CDR2 FVKESK. The V and J ends lost 4 bases and 3 bases, in that order; junction bases with no gene match: 5. The CDR3 sequence: CASSLTGGADYGYTF. As DNA, the CDR3 is TGTGCCAGCAGCCTGACAGGGGGCGCCGACTATGGCTACACCTTC.

This clone has only a few counts. The chain employs TRBV6-4 and TRBJ1-1; D is uncertain. With 9 bases removed from V and 1 base from J, the gap between germline ends came to 15 bases. CDR3 length: 14 amino acids. CDR1 is MRHNA, CDR2 SNTAGT, per germline. CDR3 nucleotide sequence: TGTGCCAGTAGAGTAGAGGGAGGGAACACTGAAGCTTTCTTT. The encoded protein is CASRVEGGNTEAFF.

As to this clone: The sample contains more than one DNA sequence encoding this CDR3. The J gene is TRBJ1-2, the V gene TRBV11-2; no clear D. V was pared by 0 bases and J by 8 bases, with 13 bases between. The CDR3 length is 14 residues. Germline CDR1 is SGHAT and CDR2 is FQNNGV. The CDR3 DNA sequence: TGTGCCAGCAGCTTAGAGAGCGGAATTCAAGGCTACACCTTC. This encodes CASSLESGIQGYTF.

This clone has more than one count but fewer than ten. The chain couples TRBV9 to TRBJ2-7; 7 nucleotides line up with TRBD1. The CDR3 is 13 residues long. Germline-derived CDR1 and CDR2 are SGDLS and YYNGEE. V was clipped by 3 bases and J by 4 bases; unmatched bases: 4. The CDR3 here is CASSATGYYEQYF. In DNA, the CDR3 is TGTGCCAGCAGCGCGACAGGGTATTACGAGCAGTACTTC.

Only one count was recorded for this clone. The chain is built from TRBV27 and TRBJ2-1; TRBD1 aligns across 10 bases. The CDR3 length is 15 residues. V was clipped by 2 bases and J by 4 bases; unmatched bases: 2. Germline values: CDR1 MNHEY, CDR2 SMNVEV (reference sequence). CDR3 DNA: TGTGCCAGCAGTTTAGACAGGGGGCAGTACAATGAGCAGTTCTTC. This translates into CASSLDRGQYNEQFF.

This clone was detected a few times. The chain carries TRBV18 and TRBJ2-2; 13 bases match TRBD2. The J segment lost 2 bases and the V segment lost 3 bases, leaving 6 bases of the junction unmatched. Germline V gene lookup returns CDR1 KGHSH and CDR2 LQKENI. This CDR3 comprises 18 residues. This CDR3 is CASSPRLAGGENTGELFF. The CDR3 DNA reads as TGTGCCAGCTCACCCAGACTAGCGGGGGGCGAAAACACCGGGGAGCTGTTTTTT.

This rearrangement joins TRBV27 to TRBJ2-7, with TRBD2 matching 10 bases. Trimming cost V 11 bases and J 7 bases; bases outside gene matches: 11. The germline gives CDR1 MNHEY, CDR2 SMNVEV (reference sequence). The CDR3 consists of 13 residues. CDR3 residues: CACRAGGLREQYF. The CDR3 region has the DNA TGTGCCTGCCGAGCGGGAGGGCTTAGGGAGCAGTACTTC.

Of note for this clone: In the same sample, other DNA sequences code for this CDR3. The rearrangement uses TRBV5-4 and TRBJ1-5; D might be TRBD1 (5 bases). With 1 base removed from V and 4 bases from J, the gap between germline ends came to 6 bases. This CDR3 region has 13 residues. Per germline, CDR1 SGHNT and CDR2 YYREEE (reference sequence). The CDR3 DNA is TGTGCCAGCAGCTTGCAGGGTAATCAGCCCCAGCATTTT. Protein product: CASSLQGNQPQHF.

The genes are TRBV7-7 and TRBJ2-5, with 7 bases identical to TRBD1. The CDR3 sequence is 13 residues long. J was trimmed by 6 bases and V by 3 bases; bases with no gene match: 4. Germline V gene lookup returns CDR1 SSHAT and CDR2 FNYEAQ (reference sequence). The CDR3: CASSFDREQTQYF. Written as DNA, the CDR3 is TGTGCCAGCAGCTTCGACAGGGAACAGACCCAGTACTTC.

This chain uses TRBV28 with TRBJ2-7; D gene ambiguous. Germline assignment: CDR1 MDHEN and CDR2 SYDVKM. Trimming cost V 8 bases and J 0 bases, with 8 bases left between them. This CDR3 comprises 12 residues. The CDR3 protein is CASHGTSYEQYF. In DNA, the CDR3 is TGTGCCAGCCATGGCACCTCCTACGAGCAGTACTTC. Using reference TRBV28 and TRBJ2-7 for the parts outside the CDR3, the full variable domain is DVKVTQSSRYLVKRTGEKVFLECVQDMDHENMFWYRQDPGLGLRLIYFSYDVKMKEKGDIPEGYSVSREKKERFSLILESASTNQTSMYLCASHGTSYEQYFGPGTRLTVT.

CDR3 protein: CASSEQGFNQPQHF. CDR3 nucleotides: TGTGCCAGCTCAGAACAGGGTTTCAATCAGCCCCAGCATTTT. V is TRBV18 and J is TRBJ1-5, with TRBD1 as a possible D gene (6 bases). The CDR3 is 14 amino acids. Germline CDR1 and CDR2: KGHSH and LQKENI. The V and J ends lost 5 bases and 3 bases respectively, with 11 bases between them.

This chain connects TRBV6-6 to TRBJ2-1, with D possibly being TRBD1 (5 bases). Germline CDR1 MNHNY, CDR2 SVGAGI (reference sequence). The V and J ends lost 5 bases and 9 bases respectively, with 14 bases between them. The CDR3 has 13 amino acids. CDR3 residues: CASSGHGQGEQFF. DNA for the CDR3: TGTGCCAGCAGTGGACATGGGCAAGGTGAGCAGTTCTTC.